The source of this TCR beta chain is a study of T cells in Graves' hyperthyroidism and ophthalmopathy. Ahead of any ophthalmopathy symptoms, the blood sample was obtained at the first diagnosis of hyperthyroidism. An approximately 10 ml volume of fresh peripheral blood provided the PBMCs. This clonotype was observed many times. What it recognizes is unknown. What was amplified from RNA transcripts were TCR beta CDR3 regions. An initial round of RT-PCR targeting the TCR CDR3 relied on the HTBI primer set. From the multiplex PCR reads, TCRdb called clonotypes with MiXCR, one entry per CDR3 protein. Among 250,000 or so distinct CDR3 sequences listed, approximately 16% were seen once. Study-level points and caveats: Blood also contained most expanded thyroid clonotypes above 0.001.

V gave up 7 bases and J gave up 5 bases, with 15 bases separating them. The CDR3 runs 14 residues. The gene calls are TRBV12-3 or TRBV12-4 and TRBJ1-5; possible D gene TRBD1, 5 bases. Sequencing was carried out using blood. The TCR was taken from a woman aged 45-65 years with Graves' hyperthyroidism that later progressed to Graves' ophthalmopathy. As DNA, the CDR3 is TGTGCCAGCACCCCCGGGGGGGGGGATCAGCCCCAGCATTTT. Translating it yields CASTPGGGDQPQHF.